The 15 T cell receptor beta chains below all came from one sample that was sequenced in a study of blood T cells in healthy people across ages. Next came a second PCR, run for about 7 to 12 cycles, which used a sample-barcoded 5' primer along with a J-beta primer mix. MiXCR, applied by TCRdb to the 5' RACE reads, yields one record per CDR3 protein. Found here are 500,000 to 550,000 distinct CDR3 sequences, less than 25% of them singletons; the top ten hold around 10%. These data are also associated with another study on T cells of mothers and their children.

The specimen sequenced was blood. Receptors were obtained from a boy aged 5-17 years in good health.

This clonotype has only a few counts. The chain uses TRBV20-1 and TRBJ1-4; D gene unclear. The germline gives CDR1 DFQATT, CDR2 SNEGSKA (reference sequence). The ends were cut back, 4 bases at V and 8 bases at J, with 20 bases in the middle. This CDR3 comprises 15 residues. The CDR3 spells CSAKKGGDPEEKLFF. The CDR3 nucleotides are TGCAGTGCTAAGAAAGGCGGTGACCCGGAGGAAAAACTGTTTTTT.

This clonotype was counted between two and nine times. This rearrangement joins TRBV9 to TRBJ1-1; no clear D gene. The germline CDR1 and CDR2 sequences are SGDLS and YYNGEE. The V and J ends lost 4 bases and 3 bases respectively, with 10 bases between them. The CDR3 spans 13 residues. Here the CDR3 reads CASSTRSYTEAFF. The CDR3 bases are TGTGCCAGCAGCACCCGTTCGTACACTGAAGCTTTCTTT.

The sample holds many counts of this clonotype. The V call is TRBV12-3 or TRBV12-4, the J call TRBJ2-7; 7 nucleotides agree with TRBD1. J gave up 7 bases and V 5 bases, and 8 bases lay outside the gene matches. This CDR3 is 13 amino acids long. The chain's CDR3 is CASSRDSLWEQYF. The CDR3 DNA reads TGTGCCAGCAGTCGGGACAGCCTCTGGGAGCAGTACTTC.

CDR3 region: CASSFRRSEQYF. CDR3 DNA: TGTGCCAGCAGTTTCCGCCGCTCCGAGCAGTACTTC. The rearrangement joins TRBV12-3 or TRBV12-4 to TRBJ2-7, with no clear D. This CDR3 is built from 12 residues. The V gene lost 3 bases and the J gene lost 6 bases, with 9 bases spanning the gap.

A word on this clonotype: The junction and the germline gene differ at one end; a read error may be behind it. The V gene is TRBV11-2, the J gene TRBJ2-5; 9 positions agree with TRBD1. The CDR3 runs to 12 residues. The germline CDR1 and CDR2 sequences are SGHAT and FQNNGV. CDR3 DNA: TGTGCCAGCAGCTTAGGTTGGGACAGGGCCTCTTTC. The encoded protein is CASSLGWDRASF.

The V gene is TRBV11-1, the J gene TRBJ2-7, with 7 bases matching TRBD2. The CDR3 covers 16 residues. Germline trimming cut 5 bases from V and 0 bases from J; bases unmatched to any gene: 10. CDR1 is SGHAT, CDR2 FQDESV, per germline (reference sequence). The CDR3 sequence: CASSLIVAGPSYEQYF. For the CDR3, the DNA is TGTGCCAGCAGCCTTATCGTAGCGGGCCCCTCCTACGAGCAGTACTTC.

Ten or more counts support this clonotype. The chain employs TRBV29-1 and TRBJ2-7; 7 bases map to TRBD1. Germline V gene lookup returns CDR1 SQVTM and CDR2 ANQGSEA. This CDR3 has 12 amino acids. After removal of 7 bases from V and 0 bases from J, the junction contained 3 bases not matched to a gene. The CDR3 DNA reads as TGCAGCGCAAGGGACAGCTCCTACGAGCAGTACTTC. As protein: CSARDSSYEQYF.

The chain is built from TRBV5-5 and TRBJ2-1, with 12 bases lining up with TRBD2. The germline gives CDR1 SGHKS, CDR2 YYEKEE (reference sequence). CDR3 length: 19 amino acids. Unmatched junction bases numbered 9, after V lost 2 bases and J lost 0 bases. The CDR3 loop is CASSLSGLAGISSYNEQFF. In nucleotides, the CDR3 is TGTGCCAGCAGCTTATCTGGACTAGCGGGGATTAGCTCCTACAATGAGCAGTTCTTC.

V gene TRBV4-1 combines with J gene TRBJ1-1, with 7 bases matching TRBD1. V lost 1 base to trimming and J lost 4 bases; unmatched junction nucleotides: 9. The CDR3 is 16 residues long. Germline V gene data show CDR1 as MGHRA and CDR2 as YSYEKL. CDR3 residues: CASSQGPGGMSTEAFF. In DNA, the CDR3 is TGCGCCAGCAGCCAAGGGCCAGGGGGAATGAGCACTGAAGCTTTCTTT.

The chain combines TRBV7-2 with TRBJ2-5; 7 nucleotides align to TRBD2. V gave up 5 bases and J gave up 0 bases; unmatched junction bases: 3. Per the germline V gene, CDR1 is SGHTA and CDR2 is FQGNSA. This CDR3 region has 14 residues. The CDR3 nucleotides are TGTGCCAGCAGCCGGAGCGGGAACCAAGAGACCCAGTACTTC. Translated: CASSRSGNQETQYF. The entire variable domain, with the rest obtained from reference TRBV7-2 and TRBJ2-5, is as follows: GAGVSQSPSNKVTEKGKDVELRCDPISGHTALYWYRQSLGQGLEFLIYFQGNSAPDKSGLPSDRFSAERTGGSVSTLTIQRTQQEDSAVYLCASSRSGNQETQYFGPGTRLLVL.

The rearrangement links TRBV2 to TRBJ2-2, with D possibly matching TRBD2 (5 bases). The ends were cut back, 5 bases at V and 1 base at J, with 14 bases in the middle. This CDR3 contains 16 residues. Germline CDR1 and CDR2: SNHLY and FYNNEI. CDR3: CASSSQLVRNTGELFF. In DNA, the CDR3 is TGTGCCAGCAGTTCCCAACTAGTCCGGAACACCGGGGAGCTGTTTTTT.

In its sample, this clonotype was seen a few times. CDR3 coding DNA: TGTGCCAGCAGCTCCGAGCAGTACTTC. Its protein product is CASSSEQYF. The V call is TRBV21-1, the J call TRBJ2-5. The end of the DNA is better explained by TRBJ2-7, so the J call may be wrong. TRBV21-1 is recorded as a pseudogene. The CDR3 has 9 residues.

The V and J genes are TRBV6-6 and TRBJ2-3; the match to TRBD1 covers 7 bases. The CDR3 totals 15 residues. J lost 3 bases, V lost 3 bases, and 6 bases had no gene match. The germline V gene has CDR1 MNHNY and CDR2 SVGAGI (reference sequence). The CDR3 region is CASSYFVRGTDTQYF. The CDR3 coding sequence is TGTGCCAGCAGTTATTTTGTCAGGGGGACAGATACGCAGTATTTT.

This clonotype was found a few times. The chain is built from TRBV7-8 and TRBJ2-5, with 10 bases lining up with TRBD2. Germline V gives CDR1 SGHVS, CDR2 FQNEAQ. This CDR3 contains 14 residues. Trimming removed 5 bases from V and 8 bases from J; junction bases left unmatched: 8. The CDR3 DNA follows: TGTGCCAGCAGCCTTCCTCTAGCGGGGGAAACCCAGTACTTC. Its translation: CASSLPLAGETQYF. The full variable domain, completed using reference TRBV7-8 and TRBJ2-5, is GAGVSQSPRYKVAKRGQDVALRCDPISGHVSLFWYQQALGQGPEFLTYFQNEAQLDKSGLPSDRFFAERPEGSVSTLKIQRTQQEDSAVYLCASSLPLAGETQYFGPGTRLLVL.

This clonotype showed up many times. The gene calls are TRBV5-8 and TRBJ2-5; D is uncertain. The CDR3 runs to 12 residues. V gave up 4 bases and J gave up 5 bases, with 9 bases separating them. Looked up from germline, CDR1 is SGHTS and CDR2 is YDEGEE. The CDR3, as DNA: TGTGCCAGCAGCGGAAGTTACGAGACCCAGTACTTC. Encoded protein: CASSGSYETQYF.